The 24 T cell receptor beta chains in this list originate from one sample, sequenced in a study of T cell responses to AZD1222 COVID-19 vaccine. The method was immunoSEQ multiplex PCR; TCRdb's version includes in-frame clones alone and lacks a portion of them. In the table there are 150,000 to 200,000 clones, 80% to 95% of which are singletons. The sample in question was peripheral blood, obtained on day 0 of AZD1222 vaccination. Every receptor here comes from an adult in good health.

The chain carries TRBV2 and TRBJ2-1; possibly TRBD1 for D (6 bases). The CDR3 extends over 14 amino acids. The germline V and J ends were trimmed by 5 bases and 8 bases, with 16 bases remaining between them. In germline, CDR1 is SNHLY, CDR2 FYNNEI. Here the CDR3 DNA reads TGTGCCAGCAGTCTCGACAGGTATAGCGATGAGCAGTTCTTC. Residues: CASSLDRYSDEQFF.

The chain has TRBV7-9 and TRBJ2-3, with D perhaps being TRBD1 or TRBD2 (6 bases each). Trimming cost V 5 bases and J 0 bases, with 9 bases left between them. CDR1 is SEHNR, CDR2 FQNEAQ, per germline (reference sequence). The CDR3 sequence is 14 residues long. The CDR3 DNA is TGTGCCAGCAGCGGAGGGGGGAGCACAGATACGCAGTATTTT. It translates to CASSGGGSTDTQYF.

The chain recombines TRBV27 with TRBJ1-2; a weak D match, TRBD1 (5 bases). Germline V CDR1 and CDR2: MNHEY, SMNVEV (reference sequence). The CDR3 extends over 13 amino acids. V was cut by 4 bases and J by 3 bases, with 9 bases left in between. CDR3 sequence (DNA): TGTGCCAGCAGTTCATGGGGGGACTATGGCTACACCTTC. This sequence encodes CASSSWGDYGYTF.

CDR3 amino acids: CASSFVGTGYVEQYF. CDR3 coding DNA: TGTGCCAGCAGTTTCGTAGGGACAGGGTATGTCGAGCAGTACTTC. This chain connects TRBV28 to TRBJ2-7, with 9 bases that match TRBD1. Germline loops: CDR1 MDHEN, CDR2 SYDVKM. This CDR3 is 15 amino acids long. V dropped 3 bases and J dropped 6; count of bases not matched to a gene: 9.

CDR3 coding DNA: TGTGCCAGCAGCCAAAACGGGGCCCGAAAAGTAAACACTGAAGCTTTCTTT. Its translation: CASSQNGARKVNTEAFF. The V and J genes are TRBV11-2 and TRBJ1-1, with a weak D call TRBD1 (5 bases). Germline loops: CDR1 SGHAT, CDR2 FQNNGV. The CDR3 sequence is 17 residues long. Trimming cost V 5 bases and J 2 bases, with 21 bases left between them.

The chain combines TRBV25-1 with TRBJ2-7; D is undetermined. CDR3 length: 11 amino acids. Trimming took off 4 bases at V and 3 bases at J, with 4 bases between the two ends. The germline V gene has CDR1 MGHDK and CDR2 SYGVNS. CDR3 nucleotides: TGTGCCAGCAGTGTAGGCTACGAGCAGTACTTC. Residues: CASSVGYEQYF.

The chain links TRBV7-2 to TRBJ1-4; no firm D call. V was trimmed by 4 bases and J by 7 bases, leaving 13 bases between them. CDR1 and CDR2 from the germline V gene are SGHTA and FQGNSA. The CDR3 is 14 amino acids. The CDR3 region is CASSSLGGSEKLFF. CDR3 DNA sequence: TGTGCCAGCAGCTCTTTGGGTGGCAGTGAAAAACTGTTTTTT.

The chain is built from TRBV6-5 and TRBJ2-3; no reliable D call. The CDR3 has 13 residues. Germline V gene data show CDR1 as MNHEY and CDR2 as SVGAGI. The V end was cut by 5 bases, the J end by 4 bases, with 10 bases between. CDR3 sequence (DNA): TGTGCCAGCAGTCTTCGACTGGCAGATACGCAGTATTTT. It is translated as CASSLRLADTQYF.

Here the CDR3 DNA reads TGCGCCAGCAGCCTATCGGACAGGGGCAAAAACATTCAGTACTTC. Protein product: CASSLSDRGKNIQYF. The chain has TRBV5-1 and TRBJ2-4; 9 nucleotides agree with TRBD1. Germline CDR1 and CDR2: SGHRS and YFSETQ. The V and J ends lost 4 bases and 3 bases, in that order; junction bases with no gene match: 5. This CDR3 has 15 amino acids.

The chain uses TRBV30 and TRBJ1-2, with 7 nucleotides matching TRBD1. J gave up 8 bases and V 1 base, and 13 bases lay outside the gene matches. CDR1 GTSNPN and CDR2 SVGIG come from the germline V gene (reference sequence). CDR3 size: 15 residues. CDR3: CAWSGGGQINRGYTF. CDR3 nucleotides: TGTGCCTGGAGTGGCGGGGGACAGATCAACAGGGGCTACACCTTC.

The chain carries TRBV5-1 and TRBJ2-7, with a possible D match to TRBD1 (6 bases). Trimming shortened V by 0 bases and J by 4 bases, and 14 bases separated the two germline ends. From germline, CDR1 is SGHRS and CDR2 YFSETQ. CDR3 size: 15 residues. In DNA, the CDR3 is TGCGCCAGCAGCTTGGATGCGGACAGACTTTACGAGCAGTACTTC. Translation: CASSLDADRLYEQYF.

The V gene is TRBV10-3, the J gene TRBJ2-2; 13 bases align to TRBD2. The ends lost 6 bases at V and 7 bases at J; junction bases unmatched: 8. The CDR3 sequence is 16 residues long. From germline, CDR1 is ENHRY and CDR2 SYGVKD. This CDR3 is CAISLLAGGPVGELFF. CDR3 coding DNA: TGTGCCATCAGCCTACTAGCGGGAGGGCCGGTCGGGGAGCTGTTTTTT.

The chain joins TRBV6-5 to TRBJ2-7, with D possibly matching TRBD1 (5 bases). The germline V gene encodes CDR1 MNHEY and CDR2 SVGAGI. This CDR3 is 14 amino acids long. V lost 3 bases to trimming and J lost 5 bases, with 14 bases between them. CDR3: CASSYGRVVNEQYF. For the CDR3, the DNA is TGTGCCAGCAGTTATGGCAGGGTTGTCAACGAGCAGTACTTC.

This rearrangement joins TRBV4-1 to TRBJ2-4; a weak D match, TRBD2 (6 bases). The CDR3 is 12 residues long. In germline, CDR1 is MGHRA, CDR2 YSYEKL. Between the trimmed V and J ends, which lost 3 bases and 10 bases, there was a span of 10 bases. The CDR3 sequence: CASSQTGGIQYF. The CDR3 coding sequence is TGCGCCAGCAGCCAGACCGGGGGAATTCAGTACTTC.

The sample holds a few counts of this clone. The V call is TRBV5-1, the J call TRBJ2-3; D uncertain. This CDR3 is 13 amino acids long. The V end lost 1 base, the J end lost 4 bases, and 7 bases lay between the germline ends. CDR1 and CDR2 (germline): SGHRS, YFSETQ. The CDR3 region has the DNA TGCGCCAGCAGCTTGCCTCAGCCAGATACGCAGTATTTT. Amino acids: CASSLPQPDTQYF. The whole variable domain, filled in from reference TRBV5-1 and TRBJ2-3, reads KAGVTQTPRYLIKTRGQQVTLSCSPISGHRSVSWYQQTPGQGLQFLFEYFSETQRNKGNFPGRFSGRQFSNSRSEMNVSTLELGDSALYLCASSLPQPDTQYFGPGTRLTVL.

The CDR3 loop reads CASSLDRAGLMNSPLHF. CDR3 sequence (DNA): TGTGCCAGCAGCTTAGACCGGGCAGGATTGATGAATTCACCCCTCCACTTT. J is TRBJ1-6 and V is TRBV7-2; no reliable D call. CDR1 SGHTA and CDR2 FQGNSA come from the germline V gene. V was shortened by 1 base and J by 7 bases, with 17 bases between the two germline ends. This CDR3 comprises 17 residues. Full variable domain (rest looked up from reference TRBV7-2 and TRBJ1-6): GAGVSQSPSNKVTEKGKDVELRCDPISGHTALYWYRQSLGQGLEFLIYFQGNSAPDKSGLPSDRFSAERTGGSVSTLTIQRTQQEDSAVYLCASSLDRAGLMNSPLHFGNGTRLTVT.

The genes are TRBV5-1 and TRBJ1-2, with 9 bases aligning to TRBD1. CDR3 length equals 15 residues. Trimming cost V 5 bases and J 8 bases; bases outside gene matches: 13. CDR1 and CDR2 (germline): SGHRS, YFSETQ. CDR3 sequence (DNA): TGCGCCAGCAGACGGACAGGGGCGATCGACCTGGGCTACACCTTC. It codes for CASRRTGAIDLGYTF.

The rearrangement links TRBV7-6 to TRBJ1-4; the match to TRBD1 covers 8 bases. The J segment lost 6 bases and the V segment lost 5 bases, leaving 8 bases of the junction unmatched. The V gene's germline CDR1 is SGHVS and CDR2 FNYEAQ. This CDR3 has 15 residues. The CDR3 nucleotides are TGTGCCAGCAGCCCCCGGACAGGGCGAGATGAAAAACTGTTTTTT. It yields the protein CASSPRTGRDEKLFF.

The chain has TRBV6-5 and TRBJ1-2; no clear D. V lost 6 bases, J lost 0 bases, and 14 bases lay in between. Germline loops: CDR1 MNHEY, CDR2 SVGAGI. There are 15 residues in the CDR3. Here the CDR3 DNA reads TGTGCCAGCAGCAATACAGACACCGCTAACTATGGCTACACCTTC. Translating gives CASSNTDTANYGYTF.

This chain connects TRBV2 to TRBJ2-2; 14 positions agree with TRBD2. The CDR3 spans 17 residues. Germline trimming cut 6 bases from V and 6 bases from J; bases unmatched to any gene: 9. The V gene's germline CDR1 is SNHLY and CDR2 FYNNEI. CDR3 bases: TGTGCCAGCAGCCCGACTAGCGGGGGGGCAAGGGCCGGGGAGCTGTTTTTT. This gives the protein CASSPTSGGARAGELFF.

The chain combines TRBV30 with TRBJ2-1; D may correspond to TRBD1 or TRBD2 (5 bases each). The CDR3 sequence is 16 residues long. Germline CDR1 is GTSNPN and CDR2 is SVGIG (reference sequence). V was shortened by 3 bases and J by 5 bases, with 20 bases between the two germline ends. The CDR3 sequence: CAWREVSGAGHNEQFF. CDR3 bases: TGTGCCTGGAGGGAGGTCTCCGGGGCCGGCCACAATGAGCAGTTCTTC.

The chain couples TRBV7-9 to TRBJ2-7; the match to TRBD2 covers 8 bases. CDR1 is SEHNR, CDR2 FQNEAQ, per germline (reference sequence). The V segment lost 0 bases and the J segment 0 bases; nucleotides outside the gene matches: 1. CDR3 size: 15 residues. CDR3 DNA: TGTGCCAGCAGCTTAGCGGCGGGGGGCTCCTACGAGCAGTACTTC. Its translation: CASSLAAGGSYEQYF.

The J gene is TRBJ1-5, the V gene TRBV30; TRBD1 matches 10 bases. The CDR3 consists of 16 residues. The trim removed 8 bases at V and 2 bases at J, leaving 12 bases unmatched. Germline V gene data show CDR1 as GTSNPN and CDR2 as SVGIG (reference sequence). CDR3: CALRDRGAGGNQPQHF. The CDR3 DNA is TGTGCCCTTCGGGACAGGGGAGCGGGGGGCAATCAGCCCCAGCATTTT.

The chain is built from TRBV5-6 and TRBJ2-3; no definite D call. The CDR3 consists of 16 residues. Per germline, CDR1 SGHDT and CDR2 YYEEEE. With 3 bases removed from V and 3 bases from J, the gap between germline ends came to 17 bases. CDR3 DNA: TGTGCCAGCAGCTCTATATCGGCCGCTGGGACAGATACGCAGTATTTT. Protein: CASSSISAAGTDTQYF.